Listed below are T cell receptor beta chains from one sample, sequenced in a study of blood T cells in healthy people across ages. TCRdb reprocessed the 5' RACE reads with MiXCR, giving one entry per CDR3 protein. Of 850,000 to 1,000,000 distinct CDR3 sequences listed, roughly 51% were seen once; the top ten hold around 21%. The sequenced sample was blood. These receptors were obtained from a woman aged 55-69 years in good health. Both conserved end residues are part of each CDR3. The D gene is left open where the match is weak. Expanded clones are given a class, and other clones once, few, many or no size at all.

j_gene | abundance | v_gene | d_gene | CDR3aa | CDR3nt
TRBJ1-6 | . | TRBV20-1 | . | CNAPTGGTPHF | TGCAATGCCCCGACGGGGGGGACCCCCCACTTT
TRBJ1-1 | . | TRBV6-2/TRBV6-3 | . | CASRRINTEAFF | TGTGCCAGCAGGAGGATTAACACTGAAGCTTTCTTT
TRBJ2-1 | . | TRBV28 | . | CASSHRRDPNNEQFF | TGTGCCAGCAGTCACCGGAGGGATCCCAACAATGAGCAGTTCTTC
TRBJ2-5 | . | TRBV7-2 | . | CASSLIGTRQETQYF | TGTGCCAGCAGCTTAATCGGGACAAGACAAGAGACCCAGTACTTC
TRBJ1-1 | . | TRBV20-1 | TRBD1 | CSAEDRETEAFF | TGCAGTGCTGAGGACAGGGAGACTGAAGCTTTCTTT
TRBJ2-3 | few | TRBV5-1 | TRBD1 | CASSLLRTGGPDTQYF | TGCGCCAGCAGCCTTCTAAGGACAGGGGGCCCCGATACGCAGTATTTT
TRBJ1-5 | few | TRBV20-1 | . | CSARSDGNSNQPQHF | TGCAGTGCTAGATCGGACGGAAATAGCAATCAGCCCCAGCATTTT
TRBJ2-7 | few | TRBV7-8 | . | CASRRAGTGYEQYF | TGTGCCAGCAGACGAGCCGGGACTGGTTACGAGCAGTACTTC
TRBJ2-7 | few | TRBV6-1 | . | CASSERTEAYEQYF | TGTGCCAGCAGTGAAAGAACAGAAGCCTACGAGCAGTACTTC
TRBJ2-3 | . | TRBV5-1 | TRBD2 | CASSLFSLSGSSADTQYF | TGCGCCAGCAGCTTGTTTAGTCTTAGCGGGAGCTCGGCAGATACGCAGTATTTT
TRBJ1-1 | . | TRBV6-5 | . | CASSYSRDREAFF | TGTGCCAGCAGTTACTCGAGGGACCGGGAAGCTTTCTTT
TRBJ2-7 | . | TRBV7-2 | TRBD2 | CASSIRAGGSEQYF | TGTGCCAGCAGCATCCGAGCGGGAGGATCCGAGCAGTACTTC
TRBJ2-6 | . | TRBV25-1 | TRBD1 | CASRQTGRSGANVLTF | TGTGCCAGTCGTCAGACAGGGCGCTCTGGGGCCAACGTCCTGACTTTC
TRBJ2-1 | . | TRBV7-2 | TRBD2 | CASTHLVTSGSNEQFF | TGTGCCAGCACCCACCTCGTCACTAGCGGGAGCAATGAGCAGTTCTTC
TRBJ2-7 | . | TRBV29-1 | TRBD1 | CSVLRTGGTYEQYF | TGCAGCGTTCTCCGGACAGGGGGGACCTACGAGCAGTACTTC
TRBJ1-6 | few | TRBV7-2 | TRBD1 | CASSSTGIGSPLHF | TGTGCCAGCAGCTCGACAGGGATAGGATCACCCCTCCACTTT
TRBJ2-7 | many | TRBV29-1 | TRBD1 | CSVQEYRGPSYEQYF | TGCAGCGTTCAAGAGTACAGGGGGCCGTCCTACGAGCAGTACTTC
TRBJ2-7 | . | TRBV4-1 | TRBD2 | CASSRPASGRLYEQYF | TGCGCCAGCAGCCGACCCGCTAGCGGGCGGTTATACGAGCAGTACTTC
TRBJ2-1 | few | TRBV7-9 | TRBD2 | CASSLAPRSSAGAYNEQFF | TGTGCCAGCAGCTTAGCCCCCCGATCAAGCGCGGGAGCTTACAATGAGCAGTTCTTC
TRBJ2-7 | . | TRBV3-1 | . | CASSSKGTLREQYF | TGTGCCAGCAGCTCAAAGGGGACCTTAAGGGAGCAGTACTTC
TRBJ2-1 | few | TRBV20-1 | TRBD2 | CSVPTTFLAGVGNEQFF | TGCAGTGTTCCGACGACATTTCTAGCGGGAGTTGGAAATGAGCAGTTCTTC
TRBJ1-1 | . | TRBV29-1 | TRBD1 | CSVRGQGMNTEAFF | TGCAGCGTCAGGGGACAGGGAATGAACACTGAAGCTTTCTTT
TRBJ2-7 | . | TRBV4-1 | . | CASSQGWRGTYEQYF | TGCGCCAGCAGCCAAGGCTGGCGGGGAACCTACGAGCAGTACTTC
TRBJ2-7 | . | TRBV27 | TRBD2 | CASSSQREHYEQYF | TGTGCCAGCAGTTCCCAGCGGGAGCACTACGAGCAGTACTTC
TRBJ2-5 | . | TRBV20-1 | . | CSVQAQETQYF | TGCAGTGTGCAGGCCCAAGAGACCCAGTACTTC
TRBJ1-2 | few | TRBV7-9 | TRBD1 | CASSFRDRNNYGYTF | TGTGCCAGCAGTTTCCGGGACAGGAATAACTATGGCTACACCTTC
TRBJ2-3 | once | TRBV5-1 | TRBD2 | CASSLTSGGARDTQYF | TGCGCCAGCAGCCTCACTAGCGGGGGGGCCAGGGATACGCAGTATTTT
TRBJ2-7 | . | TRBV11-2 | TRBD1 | CASSLPRDRAHYEQYF | TGTGCCAGCAGCTTACCCCGGGACAGGGCACACTACGAGCAGTACTTC
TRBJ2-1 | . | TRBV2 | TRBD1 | CASRDTGGVKDEQFF | TGTGCCAGCAGAGATACAGGGGGCGTGAAGGATGAGCAGTTCTTC
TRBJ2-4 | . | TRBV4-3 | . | CASSQDRDLRAKNIQYF | TGCGCCAGCAGCCAAGATCGGGACCTTAGGGCCAAAAACATTCAGTACTTC
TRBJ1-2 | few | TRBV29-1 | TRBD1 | CSVDRGRNYGYTF | TGCAGCGTTGACAGGGGGCGTAACTATGGCTACACCTTC
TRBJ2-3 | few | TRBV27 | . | CASSFIGGGPSTDTQYF | TGTGCCAGCAGTTTCATAGGAGGGGGACCAAGCACAGATACGCAGTATTTT
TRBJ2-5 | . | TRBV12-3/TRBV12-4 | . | CASRLDGQEAQYF | TGTGCCAGCCGCCTGGACGGGCAAGAGGCCCAGTACTTC
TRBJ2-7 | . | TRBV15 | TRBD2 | CATSRLTQTSGRYEQYF | TGTGCCACCAGCAGACTAACCCAGACTAGCGGGAGATACGAGCAGTACTTC
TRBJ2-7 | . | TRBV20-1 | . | CSAREQGISYEQYF | TGCAGTGCTAGAGAACAGGGAATTTCCTACGAGCAGTACTTC
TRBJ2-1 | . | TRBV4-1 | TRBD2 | CASSTTGLAGSAYNEQFF | TGCGCCAGCAGCACGACGGGACTAGCGGGGAGCGCCTACAATGAGCAGTTCTTC
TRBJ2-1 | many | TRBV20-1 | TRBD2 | CSAPQAPSGSGDEQFF | TGCAGTGCCCCACAGGCCCCTAGCGGGAGTGGGGATGAGCAGTTCTTC
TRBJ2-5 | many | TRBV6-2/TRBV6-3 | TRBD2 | CASILAGEETQYF | TGTGCCAGTATTCTAGCGGGAGAAGAGACCCAGTACTTC
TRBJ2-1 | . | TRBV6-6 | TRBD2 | CAVLAGRYNEQFF | TGTGCCGTTCTAGCGGGACGCTACAATGAGCAGTTCTTC
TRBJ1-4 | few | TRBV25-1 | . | CASRNRDEKLFF | TGTGCCAGCCGAAACAGGGACGAAAAACTGTTTTTT
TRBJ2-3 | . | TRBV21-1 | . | CASSKAGYADTQYF | TGTGCCAGCAGCAAAGCGGGGTACGCAGATACGCAGTATTTT
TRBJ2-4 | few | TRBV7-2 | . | CASSLGLIGGTGNIQYF | TGTGCCAGCAGCTTGGGGCTTATAGGCGGGACGGGAAACATTCAGTACTTC
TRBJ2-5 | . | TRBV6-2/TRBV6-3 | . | CASSHWREETQYF | TGTGCCAGCAGTCACTGGCGAGAAGAGACCCAGTACTTC
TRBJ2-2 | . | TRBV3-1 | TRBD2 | CASRRTSGRFGTGVLFF | TGTGCCAGCAGGAGGACTAGCGGGAGATTTGGGACCGGGGTGCTGTTTTTT
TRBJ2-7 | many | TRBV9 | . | CASSGDYEQYF | TGTGCCAGCAGCGGAGACTACGAGCAGTACTTC
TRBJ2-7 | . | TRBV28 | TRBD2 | CASSFPPTSSHERYF | TGTGCCAGCAGTTTCCCCCCGACTAGCTCCCACGAGCGGTACTTC
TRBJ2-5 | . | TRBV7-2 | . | CASSPHIQETQYF | TGTGCCAGCAGCCCTCACATCCAAGAGACCCAGTACTTC
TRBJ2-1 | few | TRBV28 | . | CASSTLIYNEQFF | TGTGCCAGCAGTACCTTAATCTACAATGAGCAGTTCTTC
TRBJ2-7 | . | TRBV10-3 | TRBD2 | CAIGLAGGPDGTQYF | TGTGCCATCGGGCTAGCGGGAGGCCCTGACGGCACCCAGTACTTC
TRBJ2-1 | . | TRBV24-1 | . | CATSDLRRQGIDNEQFF | TGTGCCACCAGTGATTTGCGGAGGCAGGGAATCGATAATGAGCAGTTCTTC
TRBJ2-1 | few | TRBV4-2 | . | CASSQEDSPGEGSNEQFF | TGTGCCAGCAGCCAAGAAGACTCTCCTGGCGAGGGTTCCAATGAGCAGTTCTTC
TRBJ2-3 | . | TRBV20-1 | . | CSGVTNRGTDTQYF | TGCAGTGGGGTGACCAACAGAGGGACAGATACGCAGTATTTT
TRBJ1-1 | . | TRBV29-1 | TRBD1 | CSSRQGGAEAFF | TGCAGCTCGAGACAGGGGGGCGCTGAAGCTTTCTTT
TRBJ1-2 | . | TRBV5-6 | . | CASSFGLSGYTF | TGTGCCAGCAGCTTCGGTTTGAGTGGCTACACCTTC
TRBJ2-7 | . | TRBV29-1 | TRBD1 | CSVEIFRGQGALANYEQYF | TGCAGCGTTGAGATTTTCCGGGGACAGGGGGCCCTCGCCAACTACGAGCAGTACTTC
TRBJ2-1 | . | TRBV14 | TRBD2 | CASSQVSSGSKNEQFF | TGTGCCAGCAGCCAAGTTTCTAGCGGGAGTAAGAATGAGCAGTTCTTC